This TCR beta chain was found in a study of T cell responses to AZD1222 COVID-19 vaccine. Study conclusions and caveats: Donors were largely white British and mainly female; clonal diversity was possibly underestimated.

TCRdb's copy holds only in-frame clones and misses some; the assay was immunoSEQ multiplex PCR. The sample carries roughly 120,000 clones, around 90% recorded once. The CDR3 totals 15 residues. Unmatched junction bases numbered 6, after V lost 8 bases and J lost 6 bases. Germline lookup yields CDR1 MNHEY and CDR2 SMNVEV (reference sequence). Concerning this clone itself: What it binds is unknown.

This chain joins TRBV27 and TRBJ1-6, with TRBD1 matching over 11 bases. The receptor's source is an adult in good health. The sequences come from peripheral blood, collected on day 0 of AZD1222 vaccination. The CDR3 protein is CASGMGTGGNSPLHF. The CDR3 region has the DNA TGTGCCAGCGGAATGGGGACAGGGGGTAATTCACCCCTCCACTTT.